Sequencing of this T cell receptor (beta chain) was carried out in a study of shared clonotypes between healthy human individuals. Details on this clone: The antigen remains unidentified.

Study-wide results and limits: Generally, estimated richness proved larger in naive subsets than it did in memory subsets. Expectations were that clonotype sharing among donors would be affected by sequencing depth. Relative to their counterparts shared across all four donors, non-shared clonotypes exhibited diminished generation probabilities. Of the naive CD4 clonotypes, 4% to 5% were shared across a few donors.

CDR3 length: 14 residues. Measured with immunoSEQ multiplex PCR; TCRdb has only the in-frame clones, and not every one. The table includes about 1.5 million clones, 98% detected once. The chain links TRBV21-1 to TRBJ2-1; the tabulated D call, TRBD1, remains unverified against the DNA. TRBV21-1 is described as a pseudogene. Sequenced: naive CD4+ T cells sorted from blood. The subset is: CD45RA+ positively selected. This TCR derives from a man aged 30-40 years in good health. The CDR3 spells CASSKGHHRNEQFF. CDR3 nucleotide sequence: TGTGCCAGCAGCAAGGGACACCACCGTAATGAGCAGTTCTTC.